These T cell receptor beta chains were read from a single sample in a study of T cell changes during pregnancy in multiple sclerosis. Clones were sequenced by immunoSEQ multiplex PCR, and TCRdb holds only the in-frame ones, with some missing. The table lists tens of thousands of clones, about 91% of them singletons. This material consisted of CD4+ T cells from peripheral blood mononuclear cells, taken in the second trimester of pregnancy. Receptor source: a female donor with multiple sclerosis, enrolled in a pregnancy study. The CDR3 runs from the conserved cysteine through the conserved F or W. D genes are given only for firm matches. Some rows have no size entry. The others give once, few or many, or a class for an expanded clone.

j_call	v_call	d_call	clone_size	cdr3_aa	cdr3_nt
TRBJ1-3	TRBV28	NA	once	CASSQESSGNTIYF	TGTGCCAGCAGCCAAGAGAGCTCTGGAAACACCATATATTTT
TRBJ2-1	TRBV2	NA	NA	CASRTGERDEQFF	TGTGCCAGCAGGACTGGAGAGAGGGATGAGCAGTTCTTC
TRBJ2-7	TRBV25-1	TRBD1	NA	CASRDRERERQYF	TGTGCCAGCAGGGACAGGGAACGCGAGCGGCAGTACTTC
TRBJ2-3	TRBV7-7	NA	NA	CASSLGVGGADTQYF	TGTGCCAGCAGCTTAGGGGTAGGGGGTGCCGATACGCAGTATTTT
TRBJ2-1	TRBV5-6	TRBD2	NA	CASSRRLAGGHGSYNEQFF	TGTGCCAGCAGCAGGAGACTAGCGGGGGGGCACGGATCCTACAATGAGCAGTTCTTC
TRBJ2-7	TRBV5-6	NA	NA	CASSHGQFEQYF	TGTGCCAGCAGCCACGGACAGTTCGAGCAGTACTTC
TRBJ2-1	TRBV19	TRBD2	NA	CASSRHTGTSGNNEQFF	TGTGCCAGTAGTAGACACACCGGGACTAGCGGGAACAATGAGCAGTTCTTC
TRBJ1-1	TRBV29-1	TRBD1	few	CSVGQGHTEAFF	TGCAGCGTTGGACAGGGCCACACTGAAGCTTTCTTT
TRBJ2-3	TRBV30	TRBD1	NA	CAWEDTGASTDTQYF	TGTGCCTGGGAGGATACAGGGGCCAGCACAGATACGCAGTATTTT
TRBJ1-5	TRBV5-6	TRBD1	NA	CASSRDRGRNQPQHF	TGTGCCAGCAGCCGGGACAGGGGTCGCAATCAGCCCCAGCATTTT
TRBJ2-2	TRBV11-1	NA	few	CASSRGGYGELFF	TGTGCCAGCAGTAGGGGGGGTTACGGGGAGCTGTTTTTT
TRBJ2-1	TRBV2	NA	once	CASGPRKSYNEQFF	TGTGCCAGCGGCCCTAGAAAATCCTACAATGAGCAGTTCTTC
TRBJ2-2	TRBV19	TRBD2	few	CASIRGLAGDITGELFF	TGTGCCAGTATACGAGGGCTAGCGGGAGACATCACCGGGGAGCTGTTTTTT
TRBJ1-6	TRBV30	NA	once	CAWSATRQDSPLHF	TGTGCCTGGAGCGCAACACGGCAGGATTCACCCCTCCACTTT
TRBJ2-1	TRBV7-6	TRBD2	NA	CASSHRTSGATYNEQFF	TGTGCCAGCAGCCATAGGACTAGCGGGGCCACCTACAATGAGCAGTTCTTC
TRBJ2-7	TRBV5-5	NA	NA	CASSLVVGAQAYEQYF	TGTGCCAGCAGCTTGGTGGTGGGAGCTCAGGCCTACGAGCAGTACTTC
TRBJ1-4	TRBV9	TRBD1	NA	CASSVGQGANEKLFF	TGTGCCAGCAGCGTAGGTCAGGGGGCTAATGAAAAACTGTTTTTT
TRBJ1-5	TRBV15	TRBD1	NA	CATSTGQGPLQPQHF	TGTGCCACCAGTACAGGACAGGGGCCGCTTCAGCCCCAGCATTTT
TRBJ2-5	TRBV6-5	TRBD2	NA	CASSPPLGGKETQYF	TGTGCCAGCAGTCCCCCCCTCGGGGGGAAAGAGACCCAGTACTTC
TRBJ1-1	TRBV5-1	NA	NA	CASSLGSVFEAFF	TGCGCCAGCAGCTTGGGCTCGGTGTTTGAAGCTTTCTTT
TRBJ2-5	TRBV30	NA	NA	CAWSVLRGSAETQYF	TGTGCCTGGAGTGTACTAAGGGGCTCCGCAGAGACCCAGTACTTC
TRBJ1-2	TRBV4-2	NA	NA	CASSQEMTGAYGYTF	TGTGCCAGCAGCCAAGAGATGACAGGTGCCTATGGCTACACCTTC
TRBJ2-7	TRBV7-3	TRBD2	NA	CASSLLAGEGEQYF	TGTGCCAGCAGCCTTCTAGCGGGAGAGGGCGAGCAGTACTTC
TRBJ2-7	TRBV5-4	TRBD1	NA	CASSPQGAFNEQYF	TGTGCCAGCAGCCCGCAGGGGGCGTTTAACGAGCAGTACTTC